This T cell receptor (beta chain) was captured by sequencing in a study of metastatic and nonmetastatic thyroid tumors. Overall study: Repertoires from malignant and benign thyroid patients were compared across blood and tumor or nodule tissue. Study-wide results and limits: Across blood and tumor, TCR beta diversity in malignant thyroid tumors was reportedly significantly higher than in benign nodules.

TCRdb re-analyzed the PCR reads using MiXCR. Here the sample spans fewer than 100,000 clones, 14% to 15% being singletons. This clone was seen ten or more times. The antigen is unknown. The CDR3 sequence is 13 residues long. The V gene's germline CDR1 is KGHSH and CDR2 LQKENI. The V gene lost 0 bases and the J gene lost 10 bases, with 9 bases spanning the gap. The entire patient cohort was treatment-naive prior to thyroid surgery. Source material: blood. V is TRBV18 and J is TRBJ1-4; D call uncertain. The receptor was isolated from a female donor with papillary thyroid cancer or a benign thyroid nodule (not recorded which). Some clones in this sample may be carry-over from other donors' samples. CDR3 DNA: TGTGCCAGCTCACCACCGGAACCGGGAAAACTGTTTTTT. This sequence encodes CASSPPEPGKLFF.